The rows below give T cell receptor beta chains drawn from one sample of a study of T cell responses to AZD1222 COVID-19 vaccine. Profiling relied on immunoSEQ multiplex PCR, and the TCRdb table lists in-frame clones only, not all of them. The table shows tens of thousands of clones, with around 86% occurring only once. This material consisted of peripheral blood, taken on day 0 of AZD1222 vaccination. These receptors originate from an adult in good health. The CDR3 runs from the conserved cysteine through the conserved F or W. A D gene is named only where the DNA matches it firmly. Size is stated for part of the rows, as once, few or many counts, or as a class when the clone is expanded.

v_call	clone_size	d_call	j_call	cdr3_aa	cdr3_nt
TRBV7-9	-	-	TRBJ2-3	CASSLDADTQYF	TGTGCCAGCAGCTTAGACGCAGATACGCAGTATTTT
TRBV27	-	TRBD2	TRBJ2-1	CASSGRDYYSYNEQFF	TGTGCCAGCAGTGGGCGGGACTACTACTCCTACAATGAGCAGTTCTTC
TRBV5-6	few	-	TRBJ2-7	CASSLAFSGDTYEQYF	TGTGCCAGCAGCTTGGCGTTCTCGGGGGATACCTACGAGCAGTACTTC
TRBV28	-	-	TRBJ2-3	CASSVRDFTTDTQYF	TGTGCCAGCAGTGTTAGGGATTTTACCACAGATACGCAGTATTTT
TRBV6-1	-	-	TRBJ1-3	CASSELRTTSGNTIYF	TGTGCCAGCAGTGAACTACGGACGACATCTGGAAACACCATATATTTT
TRBV12-3/TRBV12-4	-	-	TRBJ1-2	CASSAPGTYGYTF	TGTGCCAGCAGTGCCCCGGGAACCTATGGCTACACCTTC
TRBV27	-	TRBD1	TRBJ1-2	CASSMYRDRANYGYTF	TGTGCCAGCAGTATGTACCGGGACAGGGCTAACTATGGCTACACCTTC
TRBV10-3	few	-	TRBJ1-1	CAISGGDYTEAFF	TGTGCCATCAGCGGGGGAGATTACACTGAAGCTTTCTTT
TRBV6-5	-	-	TRBJ2-2	CASSLDRDANTGELFF	TGTGCCAGCAGTTTAGACAGAGACGCGAACACCGGGGAGCTGTTTTTT
TRBV18	-	-	TRBJ1-1	CASSFETGVNTEAFF	TGTGCCAGCTCATTCGAGACAGGTGTGAACACTGAAGCTTTCTTT
TRBV6-2/TRBV6-3	-	TRBD2	TRBJ2-3	CASSYKNGRAPTDTQYF	TGTGCCAGCAGTTACAAGAACGGGAGGGCCCCCACAGATACGCAGTATTTT
TRBV14	few	-	TRBJ1-1	CASSPGTLNTEAFF	TGTGCCAGCAGCCCCGGGACATTGAACACTGAAGCTTTCTTT
TRBV5-1	-	TRBD1	TRBJ2-5	CASSLKGQGVETQYF	TGCGCCAGCAGCTTGAAGGGACAGGGGGTGGAGACCCAGTACTTC
TRBV4-3	-	-	TRBJ1-2	CASSQGPQGNYGYTF	TGCGCCAGCAGCCAGGGTCCCCAGGGGAACTATGGCTACACCTTC
TRBV7-9	-	-	TRBJ2-1	CASSQVYNEQFF	TGTGCCAGCAGCCAAGTTTACAATGAGCAGTTCTTC
TRBV15	few	-	TRBJ2-7	CATSRENRDSEQYF	TGTGCCACCAGCAGAGAAAACAGGGATTCCGAGCAGTACTTC
TRBV7-9	-	TRBD1	TRBJ2-7	CASSTTRTGGLYEQYF	TGTGCCAGCAGCACCACCCGGACAGGGGGCCTCTACGAGCAGTACTTC
TRBV7-2	-	-	TRBJ1-5	CASSWTENQPQHF	TGTGCCAGCAGCTGGACAGAGAATCAGCCCCAGCATTTT
TRBV4-2	-	TRBD2	TRBJ2-1	CASSQEGAGISYNEQFF	TGTGCCAGCAGCCAAGAGGGAGCGGGGATCTCCTACAATGAGCAGTTCTTC
TRBV27	-	-	TRBJ1-2	CASSLGQGWDYGYTF	TGTGCCAGCAGTTTAGGTCAGGGATGGGACTATGGCTACACCTTC
TRBV7-2	few	-	TRBJ1-2	CASSPTGGFNYGYTF	TGTGCCAGCAGCCCCACCGGGGGCTTTAACTATGGCTACACCTTC
TRBV9	-	TRBD1	TRBJ2-7	CASSVDPGQGYEQYF	TGTGCCAGCAGCGTAGATCCGGGACAGGGCTACGAGCAGTACTTC
TRBV6-2/TRBV6-3	-	-	TRBJ1-2	CASSYSSRDHIYGYTF	TGTGCCAGCAGTTACTCGTCACGGGATCACATCTATGGCTACACCTTC
TRBV20-1	-	-	TRBJ1-6	CSASREYSSPLHF	TGCAGTGCTAGTCGGGAGTATAGTTCACCCCTCCACTTT
TRBV3-1/TRBV3-2	-	-	TRBJ2-7	CASSQAASSYHEQYF	TGTGCCAGCAGCCAAGCGGCTAGCAGTTACCACGAGCAGTACTTC
TRBV7-9	-	TRBD1	TRBJ1-1	CASSLDNLKGQGNTEAFF	TGTGCCAGCAGCTTAGATAACTTGAAGGGACAGGGGAACACTGAAGCTTTCTTT
TRBV7-9	-	-	TRBJ2-3	CASSLSDTQYF	TGTGCCAGCAGCTTATCCGATACGCAGTATTTT
TRBV4-2	-	TRBD1	TRBJ1-6	CASSQDERQGASPLHF	TGTGCCAGCAGCCAAGATGAGAGACAGGGGGCTTCACCCCTCCACTTT
TRBV6-6	-	-	TRBJ1-5	CASSNGGQQPQHF	TGTGCCAGCAGCAACGGGGGGCAACAGCCCCAGCATTTT
TRBV6-5	-	-	TRBJ1-2	CASNVRGGDHYGYTF	TGTGCCAGTAATGTGAGGGGCGGGGACCACTATGGCTACACCTTC
TRBV28	-	TRBD2	TRBJ2-7	CASRPRTSSTTKTYEQYF	TGTGCCAGCAGGCCTAGGACTAGCAGTACTACGAAGACGTACGAGCAGTACTTC
TRBV4-3	once	-	TRBJ1-2	CASSQEGAGGYTF	TGCGCCAGCAGCCAAGAGGGAGCGGGCGGCTACACCTTC
TRBV5-1	-	-	TRBJ2-7	CASSLVSTYEQYF	TGCGCCAGCAGCTTGGTCAGCACCTACGAGCAGTACTTC
TRBV27	many	-	TRBJ1-1	CASSARKLSWGRGEAFF	TGTGCCAGCAGCGCGCGCAAGCTCTCCTGGGGCCGGGGGGAAGCTTTCTTT
TRBV30	-	-	TRBJ1-5	CAWSLENQPQHF	TGTGCCTGGAGCCTGGAGAATCAGCCCCAGCATTTT